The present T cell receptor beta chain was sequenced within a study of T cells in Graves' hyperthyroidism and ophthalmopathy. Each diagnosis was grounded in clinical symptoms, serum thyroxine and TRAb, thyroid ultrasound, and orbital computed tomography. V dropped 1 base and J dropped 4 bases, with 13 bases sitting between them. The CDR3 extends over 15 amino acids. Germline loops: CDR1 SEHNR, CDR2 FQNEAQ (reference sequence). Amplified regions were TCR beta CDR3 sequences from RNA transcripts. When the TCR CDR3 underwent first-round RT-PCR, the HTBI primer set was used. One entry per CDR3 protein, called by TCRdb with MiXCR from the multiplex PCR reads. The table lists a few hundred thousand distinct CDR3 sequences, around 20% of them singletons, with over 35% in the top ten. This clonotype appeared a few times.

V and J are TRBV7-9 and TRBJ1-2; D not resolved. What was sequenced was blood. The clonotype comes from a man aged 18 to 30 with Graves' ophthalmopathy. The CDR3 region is CASSLDHPASYGYTF. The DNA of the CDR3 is TGTGCCAGCAGCTTAGATCATCCCGCCTCCTATGGCTACACCTTC.